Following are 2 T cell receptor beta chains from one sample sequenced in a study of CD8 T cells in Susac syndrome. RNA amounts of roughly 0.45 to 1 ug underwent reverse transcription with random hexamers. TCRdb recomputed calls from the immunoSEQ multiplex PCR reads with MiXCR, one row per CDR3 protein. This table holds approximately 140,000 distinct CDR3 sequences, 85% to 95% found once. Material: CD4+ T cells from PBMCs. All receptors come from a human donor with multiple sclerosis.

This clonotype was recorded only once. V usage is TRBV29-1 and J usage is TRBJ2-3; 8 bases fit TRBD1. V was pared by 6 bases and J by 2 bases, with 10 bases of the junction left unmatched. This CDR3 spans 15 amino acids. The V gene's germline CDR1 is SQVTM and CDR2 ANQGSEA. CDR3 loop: CSVGGQATITDTQYF. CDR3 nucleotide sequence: TGCAGCGTCGGGGGACAGGCCACGATCACAGATACGCAGTATTTT.

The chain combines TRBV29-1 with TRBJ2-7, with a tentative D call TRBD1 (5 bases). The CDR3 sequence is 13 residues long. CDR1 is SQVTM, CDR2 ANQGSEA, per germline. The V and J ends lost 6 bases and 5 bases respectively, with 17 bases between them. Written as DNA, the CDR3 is TGCAGCGTAACCACGCAGGGAATCCACGAGCAGTACTTC. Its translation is CSVTTQGIHEQYF.